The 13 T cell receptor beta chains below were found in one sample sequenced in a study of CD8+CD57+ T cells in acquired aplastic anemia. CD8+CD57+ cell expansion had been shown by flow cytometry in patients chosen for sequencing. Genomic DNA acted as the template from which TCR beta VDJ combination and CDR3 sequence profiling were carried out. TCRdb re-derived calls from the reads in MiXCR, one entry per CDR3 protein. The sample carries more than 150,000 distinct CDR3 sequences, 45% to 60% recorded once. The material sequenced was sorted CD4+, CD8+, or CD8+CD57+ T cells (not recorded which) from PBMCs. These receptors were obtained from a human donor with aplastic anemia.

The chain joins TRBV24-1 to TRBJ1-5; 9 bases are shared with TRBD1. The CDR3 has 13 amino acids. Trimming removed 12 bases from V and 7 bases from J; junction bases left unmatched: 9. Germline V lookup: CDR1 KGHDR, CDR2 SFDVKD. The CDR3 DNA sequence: TGTGCCCTCCGGGACAGGGTGAACCAGCCCCAGCATTTT. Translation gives CALRDRVNQPQHF.

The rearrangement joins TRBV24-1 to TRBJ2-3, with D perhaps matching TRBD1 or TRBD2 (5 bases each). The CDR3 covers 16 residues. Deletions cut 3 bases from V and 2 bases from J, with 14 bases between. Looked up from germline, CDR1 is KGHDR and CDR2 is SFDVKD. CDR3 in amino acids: CATSDRDRAITDTQYF. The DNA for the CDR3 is TGTGCCACCAGTGATCGGGACCGAGCCATCACAGATACGCAGTATTTT.

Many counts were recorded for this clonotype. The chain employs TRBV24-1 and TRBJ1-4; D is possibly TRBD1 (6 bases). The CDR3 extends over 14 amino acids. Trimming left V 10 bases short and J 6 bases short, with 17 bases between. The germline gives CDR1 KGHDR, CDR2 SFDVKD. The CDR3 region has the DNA TGTGCCACTCAGGGGACCGCGGGCGATGAAAAACTGTTTTTT. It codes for CATQGTAGDEKLFF.

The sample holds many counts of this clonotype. CDR3 region: CASSYSQNSNQPQHF. The CDR3 DNA follows: TGTGCCAGCAGTTACTCGCAGAATAGCAATCAGCCCCAGCATTTT. V gene TRBV6-5 combines with J gene TRBJ1-5; D not certain. Germline assignment: CDR1 MNHEY and CDR2 SVGAGI. The length of the CDR3 is 15 residues. V was shortened by 0 bases and J by 0 bases, with 6 bases between the two germline ends.

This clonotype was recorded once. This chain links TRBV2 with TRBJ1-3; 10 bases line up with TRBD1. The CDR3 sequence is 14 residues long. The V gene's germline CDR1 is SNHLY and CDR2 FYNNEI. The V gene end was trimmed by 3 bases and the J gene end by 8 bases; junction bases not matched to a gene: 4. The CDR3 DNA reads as TGTGCCAGCAGTGAGGGGACAGGGGTTGACACCATATATTTT. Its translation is CASSEGTGVDTIYF.

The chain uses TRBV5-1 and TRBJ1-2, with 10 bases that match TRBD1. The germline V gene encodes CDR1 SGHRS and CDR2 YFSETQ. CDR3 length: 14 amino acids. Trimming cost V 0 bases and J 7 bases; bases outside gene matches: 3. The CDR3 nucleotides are TGCGCCAGCAGCTTGGGACAGGGGGCGCCTGGCTACACCTTC. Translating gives CASSLGQGAPGYTF.

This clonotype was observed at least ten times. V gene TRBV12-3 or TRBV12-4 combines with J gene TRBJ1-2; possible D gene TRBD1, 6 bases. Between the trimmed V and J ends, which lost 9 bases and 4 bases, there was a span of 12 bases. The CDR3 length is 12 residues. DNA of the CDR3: TGTGCCAGTGGGCGGGGGCCCTATGGCTACACCTTC. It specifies CASGRGPYGYTF.

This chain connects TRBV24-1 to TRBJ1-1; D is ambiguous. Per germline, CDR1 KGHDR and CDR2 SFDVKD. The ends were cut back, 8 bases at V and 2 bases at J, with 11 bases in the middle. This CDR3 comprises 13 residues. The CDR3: CATTERGNTEAFF. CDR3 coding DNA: TGTGCCACCACCGAACGGGGTAACACTGAAGCTTTCTTT.

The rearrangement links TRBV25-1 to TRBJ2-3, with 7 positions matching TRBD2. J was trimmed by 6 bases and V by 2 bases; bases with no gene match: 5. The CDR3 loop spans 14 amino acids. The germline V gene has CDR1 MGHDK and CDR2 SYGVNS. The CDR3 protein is CASSEGDYYDTQYF. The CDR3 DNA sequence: TGTGCCAGCAGTGAAGGGGACTACTACGATACGCAGTATTTT.

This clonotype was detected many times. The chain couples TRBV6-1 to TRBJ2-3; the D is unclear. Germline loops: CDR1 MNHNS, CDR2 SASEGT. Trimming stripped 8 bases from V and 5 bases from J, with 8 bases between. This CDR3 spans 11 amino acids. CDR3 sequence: CASGLRDTQYF. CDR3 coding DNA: TGTGCCAGCGGGTTAAGAGATACGCAGTATTTT.

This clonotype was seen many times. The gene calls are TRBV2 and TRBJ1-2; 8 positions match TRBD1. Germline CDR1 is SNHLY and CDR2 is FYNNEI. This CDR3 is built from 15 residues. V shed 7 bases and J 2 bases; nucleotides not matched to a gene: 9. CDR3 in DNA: TGTGCCAGCATACCCCAGACAGGGGCAAACTATGGCTACACCTTC. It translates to CASIPQTGANYGYTF.

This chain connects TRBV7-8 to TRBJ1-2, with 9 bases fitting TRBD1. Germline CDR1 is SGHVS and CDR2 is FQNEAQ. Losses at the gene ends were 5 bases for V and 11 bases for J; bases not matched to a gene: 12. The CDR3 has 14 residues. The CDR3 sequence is CASSVAGQGSGYTF. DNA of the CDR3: TGTGCCAGCAGCGTTGCGGGACAGGGTTCGGGGTACACCTTC.

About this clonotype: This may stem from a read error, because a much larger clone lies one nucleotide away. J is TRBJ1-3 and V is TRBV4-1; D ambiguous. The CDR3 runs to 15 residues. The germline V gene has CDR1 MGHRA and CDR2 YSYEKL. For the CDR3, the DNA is TGCGCCAGCAGCCAAGATGAAGGGATGGAAAACGCCATATATTTT. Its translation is CASSQDEGMENAIYF.